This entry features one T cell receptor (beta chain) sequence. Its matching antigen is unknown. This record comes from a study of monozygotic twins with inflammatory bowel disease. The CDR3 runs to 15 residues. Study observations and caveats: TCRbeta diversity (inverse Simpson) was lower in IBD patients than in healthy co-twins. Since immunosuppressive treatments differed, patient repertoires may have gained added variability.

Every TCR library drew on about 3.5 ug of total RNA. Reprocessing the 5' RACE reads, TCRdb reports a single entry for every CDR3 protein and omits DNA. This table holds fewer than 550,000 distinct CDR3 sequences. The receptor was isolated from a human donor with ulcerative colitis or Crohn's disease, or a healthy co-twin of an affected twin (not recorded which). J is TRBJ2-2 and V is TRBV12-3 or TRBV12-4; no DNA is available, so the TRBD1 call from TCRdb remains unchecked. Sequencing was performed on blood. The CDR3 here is CASSLPGQGSGELFF.